Listed below are T cell receptor beta chains from one sample, sequenced in a study of cytomegalovirus exposure and HLA in healthy donors. The table came from immunoSEQ multiplex PCR; TCRdb's copy has only in-frame clones and leaves some out. The sample consists of approximately 270,000 clones, about 86% of them appearing once. The specimen sequenced was PBMCs. All receptors derive from a woman aged 18-29 years in good health and CMV-seronegative. Both conserved end residues are part of each CDR3. Fields, in order: J gene, clone size, CDR3 length, V gene, D gene, CDR3 protein, CDR3 DNA. The D gene is left open where the match is weak. Not every row has a clone size; where given, it reads once, few, many or a size class.

j_gene: TRBJ2-7; abundance: NA; len: 15; v_gene: TRBV7-7; d_gene: TRBD1; CDR3aa: CASSLGWGTGDEQYF; CDR3nt: TGTGCCAGCAGCTTAGGGTGGGGGACAGGGGACGAGCAGTACTTC
j_gene: TRBJ1-2; abundance: NA; len: 14; v_gene: TRBV5-8; d_gene: NA; CDR3aa: CASSALPGVDGYTF; CDR3nt: TGTGCCAGCAGCGCCTTACCGGGAGTCGATGGCTACACCTTC
j_gene: TRBJ2-7; abundance: NA; len: 16; v_gene: TRBV5-6; d_gene: NA; CDR3aa: CASSLSAHFGSYEQYF; CDR3nt: TGTGCCAGCAGCTTGTCCGCACATTTTGGCTCCTACGAGCAGTACTTC
j_gene: TRBJ2-4; abundance: NA; len: 13; v_gene: TRBV27; d_gene: TRBD2; CDR3aa: CASSLGGKNIQYF; CDR3nt: TGTGCCAGCAGTTTGGGAGGGAAAAACATTCAGTACTTC
j_gene: TRBJ2-7; abundance: NA; len: 16; v_gene: TRBV5-6; d_gene: NA; CDR3aa: CASSLTGTYLAYEQYF; CDR3nt: TGTGCCAGCAGCTTGACTGGTACTTACTTGGCCTACGAGCAGTACTTC
j_gene: TRBJ2-1; abundance: NA; len: 15; v_gene: TRBV6-5; d_gene: NA; CDR3aa: CASSYTAGPYNEQFF; CDR3nt: TGTGCCAGCAGCTACACGGCGGGACCCTACAATGAGCAGTTCTTC
j_gene: TRBJ2-1; abundance: NA; len: 17; v_gene: TRBV27; d_gene: TRBD2; CDR3aa: CASSARLAGASGNEQFF; CDR3nt: TGTGCCAGCAGTGCCCGACTAGCGGGGGCGTCTGGTAATGAGCAGTTCTTC
j_gene: TRBJ1-3; abundance: once; len: 15; v_gene: TRBV11-2; d_gene: TRBD1; CDR3aa: CASSLAAGGINTIYF; CDR3nt: TGTGCCAGCAGCTTAGCCGCAGGGGGAATAAACACCATATATTTT
j_gene: TRBJ1-2; abundance: NA; len: 15; v_gene: TRBV7-8; d_gene: NA; CDR3aa: CASRGLTGKDYGYTF; CDR3nt: TGTGCCAGCAGGGGACTAACAGGGAAAGACTATGGCTACACCTTC
j_gene: TRBJ1-1; abundance: NA; len: 14; v_gene: TRBV6-5; d_gene: NA; CDR3aa: CASSYAGVGTEAFF; CDR3nt: TGTGCCAGCAGTTACGCCGGGGTGGGAACTGAAGCTTTCTTT
j_gene: TRBJ2-1; abundance: NA; len: 14; v_gene: TRBV7-3; d_gene: TRBD2; CDR3aa: CASSLVAGGNEQFF; CDR3nt: TGTGCCAGCAGCTTGGTAGCGGGGGGCAATGAGCAGTTCTTC
j_gene: TRBJ2-3; abundance: NA; len: 16; v_gene: TRBV5-1; d_gene: TRBD2; CDR3aa: CASSRSGGAGSDTQYF; CDR3nt: TGCGCCAGCAGCCGTAGCGGGGGGGCCGGTTCAGATACGCAGTATTTT
j_gene: TRBJ1-3; abundance: NA; len: 11; v_gene: TRBV30; d_gene: NA; CDR3aa: CAWDKGNTIYF; CDR3nt: TGTGCCTGGGACAAAGGAAACACCATATATTTT
j_gene: TRBJ2-1; abundance: NA; len: 14; v_gene: TRBV27; d_gene: TRBD1; CDR3aa: CASSFYQGANEQFF; CDR3nt: TGTGCCAGCAGTTTCTATCAGGGGGCGAATGAGCAGTTCTTC
j_gene: TRBJ1-2; abundance: NA; len: 16; v_gene: TRBV11-2; d_gene: TRBD1; CDR3aa: CASSSPRRQGSYGYTF; CDR3nt: TGTGCCAGCAGCTCGCCAAGAAGACAGGGATCCTATGGCTACACCTTC
j_gene: TRBJ2-2; abundance: NA; len: 16; v_gene: TRBV7-6; d_gene: TRBD2; CDR3aa: CASSRLAGGNTGELFF; CDR3nt: TGTGCCAGCAGCCGACTAGCGGGAGGCAACACCGGGGAGCTGTTTTTT
j_gene: TRBJ1-1; abundance: NA; len: 15; v_gene: TRBV5-1; d_gene: NA; CDR3aa: CASSLSGQRNTEAFF; CDR3nt: TGCGCCAGCAGCTTGTCGGGACAAAGGAACACTGAAGCTTTCTTT
j_gene: TRBJ1-1; abundance: NA; len: 14; v_gene: TRBV7-9; d_gene: NA; CDR3aa: CASSLGQPNTEAFF; CDR3nt: TGTGCCAGCAGCTTAGGACAGCCGAACACTGAAGCTTTCTTT
j_gene: TRBJ2-2; abundance: NA; len: 11; v_gene: TRBV6-6; d_gene: NA; CDR3aa: CASTGTGELFF; CDR3nt: TGTGCCAGCACCGGTACCGGGGAGCTGTTTTTT
j_gene: TRBJ1-6; abundance: NA; len: 14; v_gene: TRBV6-1; d_gene: NA; CDR3aa: CASSEETVYSPLHF; CDR3nt: TGTGCCAGCAGTGAGGAGACAGTTTATTCACCCCTCCACTTT
j_gene: TRBJ1-2; abundance: NA; len: 14; v_gene: TRBV4-3; d_gene: NA; CDR3aa: CASSQTRGGAGYTF; CDR3nt: TGCGCCAGCAGCCAAACCCGAGGGGGGGCAGGCTACACCTTC
j_gene: TRBJ2-7; abundance: NA; len: 14; v_gene: TRBV4-3; d_gene: NA; CDR3aa: CASSPERVEYEQYF; CDR3nt: TGCGCCAGCAGCCCAGAGAGGGTAGAGTACGAGCAGTACTTC
j_gene: TRBJ2-2; abundance: once; len: 13; v_gene: TRBV2; d_gene: NA; CDR3aa: CASSEAGTGELFF; CDR3nt: TGTGCCAGCAGTGAGGCAGGCACCGGGGAGCTGTTTTTT